The 20 T cell receptor beta chains in this list originate from one sample, sequenced in a study of T cells in Graves' hyperthyroidism and ophthalmopathy. Template material for amplifying TCR beta CDR3 regions consisted of RNA transcripts. When the TCR CDR3 underwent first-round RT-PCR, the HTBI primer set was used. TCRdb independently ran MiXCR on the multiplex PCR reads; one entry per CDR3 protein. The sample carries 480,000 or so distinct CDR3 sequences, over 45% recorded once. The sequencing sample was made of peripheral blood or thyroid tissue (not recorded which). The receptors shown here come from an adult woman with Graves' disease, either hyperthyroidism or ophthalmopathy (not recorded which).

The table lists this clonotype with many counts. The chain links TRBV20-1 to TRBJ2-7, with D possibly matching TRBD2 (6 bases). This CDR3 has 11 amino acids. The germline CDR1 and CDR2 sequences are DFQATT and SNEGSKA (reference sequence). Trimming took 6 bases from V and 7 from J, leaving 13 bases between them. The CDR3 nucleotides are TGCAGTGCGGGGGACTGGCCTGAGCAGTACTTC. It is translated as CSAGDWPEQYF.

The rearrangement links TRBV20-1 to TRBJ2-5, with 12 nucleotides matching TRBD2. Germline V gene lookup returns CDR1 DFQATT and CDR2 SNEGSKA (reference sequence). The CDR3 has 17 amino acids. J gave up 0 bases and V 6 bases, and 11 bases lay outside the gene matches. CDR3 amino acids: CSASQGGLAGYQETQYF. CDR3 coding DNA: TGCAGTGCATCTCAAGGGGGACTAGCGGGTTACCAAGAGACCCAGTACTTC.

In its sample, this clonotype was seen many times. The chain carries TRBV9 and TRBJ2-2, with unresolved D. V was clipped by 0 bases and J by 3 bases, with 9 bases between them. Per germline, CDR1 SGDLS and CDR2 YYNGEE. There are 15 residues in the CDR3. The CDR3 bases are TGTGCCAGCAGCGTAGACCCCGAGGACACCGGGGAGCTGTTTTTT. Translation gives CASSVDPEDTGELFF.

This chain's CDR3 is CATLVGQGLDTQYF. CDR3 DNA sequence: TGTGCCACCCTAGTGGGCCAGGGCTTAGATACGCAGTATTTT. This chain uses TRBV28 with TRBJ2-3; maybe TRBD1 (5 bases). This CDR3 is built from 14 residues. The V and J ends lost 10 bases and 5 bases respectively, with 19 bases between them. The germline V gene has CDR1 MDHEN and CDR2 SYDVKM.

Note on this clonotype: In this CDR3 the conserved last residue, phenylalanine or tryptophan, is missing, so a read error is likely. Because the CDR3's place on the DNA is in doubt, the DNA is left out and the CDR3 is given as listed by TCRdb. V is TRBV10-3 and J is TRBJ1-1. The V gene's germline CDR1 is ENHRY and CDR2 SYGVKD. The CDR3 contains 11 residues when both ends are counted. The CDR3 loop is CAIRRDTEAFL.

This clonotype was counted at least ten times. V gene TRBV7-8 combines with J gene TRBJ1-1; 7 bases fit TRBD1. CDR1 and CDR2 from the germline V gene are SGHVS and FQNEAQ. CDR3 length equals 16 residues. The J segment lost 0 bases and the V segment lost 5 bases, leaving 9 bases of the junction unmatched. CDR3 protein: CASSLLSGQLNTEAFF. CDR3 coding DNA: TGTGCCAGCAGCCTCCTATCGGGACAGTTGAACACTGAAGCTTTCTTT. The whole variable domain, filled in from reference TRBV7-8 and TRBJ1-1, reads GAGVSQSPRYKVAKRGQDVALRCDPISGHVSLFWYQQALGQGPEFLTYFQNEAQLDKSGLPSDRFFAERPEGSVSTLKIQRTQQEDSAVYLCASSLLSGQLNTEAFFGQGTRLTVV.

The V call is TRBV20-1, the J call TRBJ1-5; tentative D call: TRBD1 (5 bases). The germline V and J ends were trimmed by 6 bases and 0 bases, with 18 bases remaining between them. Germline V gene lookup returns CDR1 DFQATT and CDR2 SNEGSKA (reference sequence). This CDR3 contains 16 residues. CDR3 DNA sequence: TGCAGTGCCCAGAAGGGGAGGGGATATAGCAATCAGCCCCAGCATTTT. As protein: CSAQKGRGYSNQPQHF.

This clonotype showed up many times. V is TRBV11-2 and J is TRBJ2-7; 11 bases align to TRBD2. The CDR3 loop spans 15 amino acids. V shed 0 bases and J 4 bases; nucleotides not matched to a gene: 2. The germline V gene has CDR1 SGHAT and CDR2 FQNNGV. The CDR3 DNA reads as TGTGCCAGCAGCTTAGATATAGCGGGAGGGTACGAGCAGTACTTC. Encoded protein: CASSLDIAGGYEQYF.

The chain is built from TRBV12-3 or TRBV12-4 and TRBJ2-7; D is possibly TRBD1 (6 bases). V lost 6 bases and J lost 6, with 12 bases in between. This CDR3 spans 12 amino acids. Here the CDR3 DNA reads TGTGCCAGCAGCAAGACAGGTTCCGAGCAGTACTTC. Translation gives CASSKTGSEQYF.

With regard to this clonotype: One base away lies a much larger clone, so this may be a sequencing read error. V and J are TRBV7-3 and TRBJ2-7; 14 bases line up with TRBD2. V shed 4 bases, J shed 3 bases, and the junction held 2 bases outside the gene matches. The CDR3 covers 15 residues. Germline-derived CDR1 and CDR2 are SGHTA and FQGTGA. Here the CDR3 DNA reads TGTGCCAGCAGCTGGGGACTAGCGGGAGTCTACGAGCAGTACTTC. This gives the protein CASSWGLAGVYEQYF.

The chain employs TRBV7-9 and TRBJ2-5; unclear D gene. The V gene lost 5 bases and the J gene lost 7 bases, with 14 bases spanning the gap. The CDR3 length is 13 residues. Germline CDR1 SEHNR, CDR2 FQNEAQ (reference sequence). The CDR3 DNA follows: TGTGCCAGCAGCCAGACTGGCGGCGGGACCCAGTACTTC. It specifies CASSQTGGGTQYF.

This chain uses TRBV7-3 with TRBJ1-5, with TRBD1 identical over 11 bases. The CDR3 is made up of 17 amino acids. J was trimmed by 5 bases and V by 2 bases; bases with no gene match: 8. Germline V CDR1 and CDR2: SGHTA, FQGTGA. The CDR3: CASSLGPLGQGDQPQHF. For the CDR3, the DNA is TGTGCCAGCAGCTTAGGTCCATTGGGACAGGGGGATCAGCCCCAGCATTTT.

V and J are TRBV10-3 and TRBJ2-5; TRBD2 aligns across 7 bases. The CDR3 consists of 15 residues. V was pared by 4 bases and J by 4 bases, with 9 bases of the junction left unmatched. Germline V lookup: CDR1 ENHRY, CDR2 SYGVKD. This CDR3 is CAISGGSGRLETQYF. The CDR3 DNA reads TGTGCCATCAGTGGTGGCTCCGGGAGGTTAGAGACCCAGTACTTC.

The table lists this clonotype with a few counts. The genes are TRBV5-1 and TRBJ2-7; 10 bases are a match to TRBD2. The germline gives CDR1 SGHRS, CDR2 YFSETQ. CDR3 length equals 14 residues. J gave up 6 bases and V 4 bases, and 7 bases lay outside the gene matches. In nucleotides, the CDR3 is TGCGCCAGCAGCCCGGCTAGCGGGAGACGCGAGCAGTACTTC. Translated, it gives CASSPASGRREQYF.

The sample holds many counts of this clonotype. The chain uses TRBV11-2 and TRBJ1-2; D ambiguous. Trimming took 5 bases from V and 1 from J, leaving 8 bases between them. Germline CDR1 SGHAT, CDR2 FQNNGV. The CDR3 runs 13 residues. CDR3 loop: CASSRPGNYGYTF. The CDR3 DNA sequence: TGTGCCAGCAGCCGCCCGGGTAACTATGGCTACACCTTC.

This clonotype has at least ten counts. The chain joins TRBV11-2 to TRBJ2-7; TRBD2 aligns across 10 bases. Germline V gene sequence: CDR1 SGHAT, CDR2 FQNNGV. V shed 5 bases and J 6 bases; nucleotides not matched to a gene: 10. The CDR3 sequence is 15 residues long. CDR3 nucleotides: TGTGCCAGCAGCCCCAGCAGGCTAGCGGGAGTCGAGCAGTACTTC. Amino acids: CASSPSRLAGVEQYF.

At least ten counts were recorded for this clonotype. The chain recombines TRBV5-4 with TRBJ2-2; D is unresolved. The CDR3 consists of 12 residues. The V gene's germline CDR1 is SGHNT and CDR2 YYREEE (reference sequence). With 7 bases removed from V and 5 bases from J, the gap between germline ends came to 9 bases. The chain's CDR3 is CASGFETGELFF. The CDR3 bases are TGTGCCAGCGGGTTCGAAACCGGGGAGCTGTTTTTT.

The chain uses TRBV20-1 and TRBJ1-6; tentative D call: TRBD1 (5 bases). CDR1 is DFQATT and CDR2 is SNEGSKA in the germline V gene (reference sequence). CDR3 size: 16 residues. V shed 1 base and J shed 8 bases, with 18 bases lying between them. The CDR3 loop reads CSARVPGRGRDSPLHF. As DNA, the CDR3 is TGCAGTGCTAGAGTCCCGGGGCGCGGAAGAGATTCACCCCTCCACTTT.

This clonotype was picked up many times. The CDR3 here is CATSFGQFNQPQHF. The CDR3 DNA is TGTGCCACCAGCTTCGGACAGTTCAATCAGCCCCAGCATTTT. V and J are TRBV15 and TRBJ1-5; D is possibly TRBD1 (6 bases). Trimming took off 5 bases at V and 3 bases at J, with 11 bases between the two ends. The germline V gene encodes CDR1 LNHNV and CDR2 YYDKDF (reference sequence). CDR3 size: 14 residues.

This clonotype has only a few counts. The chain couples TRBV10-3 to TRBJ2-7; D may match TRBD1 or TRBD2 (5 bases each). From germline, CDR1 is ENHRY and CDR2 SYGVKD. Trimming pared 10 bases from V and 5 bases from J, leaving 15 bases between. The CDR3 has 12 residues. CDR3 protein: CASNLGVHEQYF. DNA of the CDR3: TGTGCCAGCAATTTGGGGGTCCACGAGCAGTACTTC.